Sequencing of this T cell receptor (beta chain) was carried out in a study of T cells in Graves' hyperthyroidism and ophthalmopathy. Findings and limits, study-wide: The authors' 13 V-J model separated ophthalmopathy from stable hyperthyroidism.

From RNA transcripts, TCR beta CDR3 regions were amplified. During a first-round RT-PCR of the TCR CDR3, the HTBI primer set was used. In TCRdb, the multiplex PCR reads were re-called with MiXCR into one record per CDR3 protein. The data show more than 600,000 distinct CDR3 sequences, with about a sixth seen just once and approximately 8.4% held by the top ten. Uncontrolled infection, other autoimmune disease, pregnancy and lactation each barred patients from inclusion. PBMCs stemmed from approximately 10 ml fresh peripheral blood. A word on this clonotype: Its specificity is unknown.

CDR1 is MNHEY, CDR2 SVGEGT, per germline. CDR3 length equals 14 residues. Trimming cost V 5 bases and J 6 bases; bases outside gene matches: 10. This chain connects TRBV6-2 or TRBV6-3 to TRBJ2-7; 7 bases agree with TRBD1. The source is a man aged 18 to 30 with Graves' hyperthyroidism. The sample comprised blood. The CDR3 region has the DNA TGTGCCAGCAGTAGCCGGGACAGCCACCTCGAGCAGTACTTC. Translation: CASSSRDSHLEQYF.